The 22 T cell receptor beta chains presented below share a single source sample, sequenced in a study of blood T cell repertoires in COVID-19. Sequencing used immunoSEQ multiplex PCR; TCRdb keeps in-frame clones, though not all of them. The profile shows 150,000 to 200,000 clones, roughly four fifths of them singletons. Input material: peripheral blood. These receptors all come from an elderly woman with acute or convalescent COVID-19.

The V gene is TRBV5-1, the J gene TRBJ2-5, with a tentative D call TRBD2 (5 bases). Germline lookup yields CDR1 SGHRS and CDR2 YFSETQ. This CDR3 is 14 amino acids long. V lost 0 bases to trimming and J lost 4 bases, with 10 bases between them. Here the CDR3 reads CASSLERARETQYF. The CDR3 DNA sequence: TGCGCCAGCAGCTTGGAGAGGGCGCGAGAGACCCAGTACTTC.

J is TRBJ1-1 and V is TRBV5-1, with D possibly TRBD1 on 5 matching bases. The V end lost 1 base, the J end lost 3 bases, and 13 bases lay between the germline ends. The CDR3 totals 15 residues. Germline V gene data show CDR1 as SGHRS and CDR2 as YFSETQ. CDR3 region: CASSLTQGSDTEAFF. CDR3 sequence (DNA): TGCGCCAGCAGCTTGACGCAGGGAAGCGACACTGAAGCTTTCTTT.

CDR3 sequence (DNA): TGTGCCAGCAGTTACTCTGCGGGAGCTGGGGCCAACGTCCTGACTTTC. Translated, it gives CASSYSAGAGANVLTF. The chain couples TRBV6-5 to TRBJ2-6, with 7 positions matching TRBD2. J was trimmed by 2 bases and V by 0 bases; bases with no gene match: 1. The CDR3 consists of 16 residues. The germline CDR1 and CDR2 sequences are MNHEY and SVGAGI.

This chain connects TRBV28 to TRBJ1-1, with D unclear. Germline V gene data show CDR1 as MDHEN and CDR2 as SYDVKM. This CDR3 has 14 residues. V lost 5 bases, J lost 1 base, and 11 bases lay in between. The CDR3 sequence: CASSNGRENTEAFF. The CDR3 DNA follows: TGTGCCAGCAGTAACGGGCGGGAGAACACTGAAGCTTTCTTT.

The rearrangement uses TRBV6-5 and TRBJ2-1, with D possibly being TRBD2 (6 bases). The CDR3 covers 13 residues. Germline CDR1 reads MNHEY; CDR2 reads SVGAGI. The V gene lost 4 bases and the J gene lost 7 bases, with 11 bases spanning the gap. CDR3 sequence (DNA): TGTGCCAGCAGTTTACCCGGGACTAATGAGCAGTTCTTC. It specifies CASSLPGTNEQFF.

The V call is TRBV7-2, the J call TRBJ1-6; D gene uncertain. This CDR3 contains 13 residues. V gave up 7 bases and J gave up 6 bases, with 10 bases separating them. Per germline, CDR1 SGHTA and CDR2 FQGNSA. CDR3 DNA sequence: TGTGCCAGCAACCGAGCGGGTAATTCACCCCTCCACTTT. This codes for CASNRAGNSPLHF.

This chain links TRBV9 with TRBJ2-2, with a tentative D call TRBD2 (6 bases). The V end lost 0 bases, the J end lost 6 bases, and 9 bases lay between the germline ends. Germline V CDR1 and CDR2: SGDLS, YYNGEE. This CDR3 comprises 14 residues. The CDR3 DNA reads TGTGCCAGCAGCGTAGCGCGGGGCGCCGGGGAGCTGTTTTTT. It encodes CASSVARGAGELFF.

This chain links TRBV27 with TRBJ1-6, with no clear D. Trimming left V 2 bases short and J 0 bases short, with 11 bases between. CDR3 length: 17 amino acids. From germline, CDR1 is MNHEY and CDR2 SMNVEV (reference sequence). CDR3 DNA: TGTGCCAGCAGTTTACAGAGTCGGAGCTCCTATAATTCACCCCTCCACTTT. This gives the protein CASSLQSRSSYNSPLHF.

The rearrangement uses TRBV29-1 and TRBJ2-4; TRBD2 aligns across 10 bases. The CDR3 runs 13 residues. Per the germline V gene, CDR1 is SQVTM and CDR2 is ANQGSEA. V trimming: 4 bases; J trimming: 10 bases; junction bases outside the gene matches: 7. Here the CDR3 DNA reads TGCAGCGTTGTTGGGGCTAGCGGGGGAATTCAGTACTTC. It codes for CSVVGASGGIQYF.

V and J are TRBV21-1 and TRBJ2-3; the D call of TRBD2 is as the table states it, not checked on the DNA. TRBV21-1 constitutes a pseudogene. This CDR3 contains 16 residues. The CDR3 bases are TGTGCCAGCAGCAAAGCCGGGACTAGCGGGACAGATACGCAGTATTTT. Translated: CASSKAGTSGTDTQYF.

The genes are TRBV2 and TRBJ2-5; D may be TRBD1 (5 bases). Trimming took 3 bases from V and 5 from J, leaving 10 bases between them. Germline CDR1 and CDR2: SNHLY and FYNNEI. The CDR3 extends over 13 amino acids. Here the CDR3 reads CASSEQGSETQYF. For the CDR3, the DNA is TGTGCCAGCAGTGAGCAGGGAAGCGAGACCCAGTACTTC. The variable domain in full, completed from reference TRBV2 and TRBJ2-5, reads EPEVTQTPSHQVTQMGQEVILRCVPISNHLYFYWYRQILGQKVEFLVSFYNNEISEKSEIFDDQFSVERPDGSNFTLKIRSTKLEDSAMYFCASSEQGSETQYFGPGTRLLVL.

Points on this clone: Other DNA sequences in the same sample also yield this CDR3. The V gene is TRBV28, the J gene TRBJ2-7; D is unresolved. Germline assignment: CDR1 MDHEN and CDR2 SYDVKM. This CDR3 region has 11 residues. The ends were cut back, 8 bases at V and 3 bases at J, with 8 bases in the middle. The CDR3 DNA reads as TGTGCCAGCTCTCCGTTCTACGAGCAGTACTTC. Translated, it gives CASSPFYEQYF.

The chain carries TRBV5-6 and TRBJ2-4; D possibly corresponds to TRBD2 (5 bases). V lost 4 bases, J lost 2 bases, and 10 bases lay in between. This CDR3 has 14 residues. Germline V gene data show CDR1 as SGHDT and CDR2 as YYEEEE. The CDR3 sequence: CASSGRGTKNIQYF. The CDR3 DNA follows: TGTGCCAGCAGCGGTCGAGGGACCAAAAACATTCAGTACTTC.

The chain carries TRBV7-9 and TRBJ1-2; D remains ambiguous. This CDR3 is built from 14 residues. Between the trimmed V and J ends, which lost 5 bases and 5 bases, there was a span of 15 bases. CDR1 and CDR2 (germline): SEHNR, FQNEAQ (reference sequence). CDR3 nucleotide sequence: TGTGCCAGCAGCCCCGATATCGGGTGGTATGGCTACACCTTC. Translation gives CASSPDIGWYGYTF.

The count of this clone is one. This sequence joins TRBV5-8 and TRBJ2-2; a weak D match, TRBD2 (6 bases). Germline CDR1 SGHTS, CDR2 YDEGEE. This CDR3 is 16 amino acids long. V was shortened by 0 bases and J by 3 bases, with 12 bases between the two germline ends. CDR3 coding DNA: TGTGCCAGCAGCTTGGTTTTCAAGCGGGACACCGGGGAGCTGTTTTTT. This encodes CASSLVFKRDTGELFF.

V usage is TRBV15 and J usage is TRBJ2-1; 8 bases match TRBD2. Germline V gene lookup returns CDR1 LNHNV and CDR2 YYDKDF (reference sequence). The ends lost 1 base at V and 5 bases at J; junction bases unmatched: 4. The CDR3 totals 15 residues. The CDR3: CATSRGGLVDNEQFF. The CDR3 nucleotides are TGTGCCACCAGCAGAGGGGGACTAGTAGACAATGAGCAGTTCTTC.

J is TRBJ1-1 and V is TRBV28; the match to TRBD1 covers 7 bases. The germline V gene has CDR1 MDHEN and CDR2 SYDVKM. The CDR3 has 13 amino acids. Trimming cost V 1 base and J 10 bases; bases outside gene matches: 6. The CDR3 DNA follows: TGTGCCAGCAGTTTATCCCGACAGGGTCGAGCTTTCTTT. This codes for CASSLSRQGRAFF.

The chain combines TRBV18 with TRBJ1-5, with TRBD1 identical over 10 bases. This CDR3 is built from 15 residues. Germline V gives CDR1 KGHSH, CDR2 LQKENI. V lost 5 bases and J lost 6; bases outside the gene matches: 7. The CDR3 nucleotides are TGTGCCAGCTCAACCGGGACAGGGGATAGTCAGCCCCAGCATTTT. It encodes CASSTGTGDSQPQHF.

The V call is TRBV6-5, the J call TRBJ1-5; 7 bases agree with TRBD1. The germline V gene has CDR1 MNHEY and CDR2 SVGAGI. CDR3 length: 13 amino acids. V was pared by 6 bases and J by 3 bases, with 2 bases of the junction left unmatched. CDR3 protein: CASRTGLNQPQHF. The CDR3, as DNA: TGTGCCAGCAGGACAGGGCTCAATCAGCCCCAGCATTTT.

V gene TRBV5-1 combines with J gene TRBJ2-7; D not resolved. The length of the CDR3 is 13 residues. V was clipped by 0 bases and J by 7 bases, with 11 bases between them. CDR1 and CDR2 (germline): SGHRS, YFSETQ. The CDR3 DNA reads TGCGCCAGCAGCTTGGGGCCCTCGTCGGAGCAGTACTTC. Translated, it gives CASSLGPSSEQYF.

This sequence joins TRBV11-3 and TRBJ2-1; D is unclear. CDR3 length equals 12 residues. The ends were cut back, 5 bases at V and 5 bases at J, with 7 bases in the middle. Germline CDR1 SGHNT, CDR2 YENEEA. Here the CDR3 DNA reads TGTGCCAGCAGCCCCCCTAACAATGAGCAGTTCTTC. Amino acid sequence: CASSPPNNEQFF.

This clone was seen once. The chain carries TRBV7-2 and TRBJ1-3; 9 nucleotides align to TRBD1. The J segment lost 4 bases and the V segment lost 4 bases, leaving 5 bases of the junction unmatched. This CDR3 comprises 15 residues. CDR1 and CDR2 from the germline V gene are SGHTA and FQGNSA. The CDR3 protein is CASSSGQGMGNTIYF. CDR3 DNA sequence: TGTGCCAGCAGCTCGGGACAGGGTATGGGAAACACCATATATTTT.